This is a list of T cell receptor beta chains from one sample in a study of blood T cell repertoires in COVID-19. Repertoires were generated with immunoSEQ multiplex PCR, while TCRdb's copy carries only in-frame clones and drops some. Here the sample spans about 490,000 clones, roughly 88% being singletons. Material for sequencing was peripheral blood. Receptor source: a human donor in a cohort sampled during active COVID-19. CDR3s include the opening cysteine and the closing phenylalanine or tryptophan. Fields, in order: J gene, D gene, V gene, clone size, CDR3 DNA, CDR3 protein. D genes are given only for firm matches. Clone size is shown for a subset of rows, as once, few, many or a class of expanded clone.

TRBJ2-3 | . | TRBV27 | . | TGTGCCAGCAGCCGGAGACAGGCTAACACAGATACGCAGTATTTT | CASSRRQANTDTQYF
TRBJ2-7 | TRBD1 | TRBV7-3 | . | TGTGCCAGCAGCCCTACAGGGGACCACGAGCAGTACTTC | CASSPTGDHEQYF
TRBJ1-1 | TRBD1 | TRBV28 | . | TGTGCCAGCAGGCCGACAGGGTTTAAGGGATCGAGGACTGAAGCTTTCTTT | CASRPTGFKGSRTEAFF
TRBJ2-1 | . | TRBV27 | . | TGTGCCAGCCCCGACACAGACAATGAGCAGTTCTTC | CASPDTDNEQFF
TRBJ1-4 | . | TRBV19 | . | TGTGCCAGTAGTCCCCTGGACAGTTTTAATGAAAAACTGTTTTTT | CASSPLDSFNEKLFF
TRBJ1-5 | . | TRBV16 | . | TGTGCCAGCAGCCAATCCACAGTGGGGCCAGGTCAGCCCCAGCATTTT | CASSQSTVGPGQPQHF
TRBJ1-6 | . | TRBV4-1 | . | TGCGCCAGCAGCCAGATATCGACACTAGATAATTCACCCCTCCACTTT | CASSQISTLDNSPLHF
TRBJ1-2 | . | TRBV3-1/TRBV3-2 | . | TGTGCCAGCAGCCACGGCCAAAAGGGATCTTTCTATGGAGGTAACTATGGCTACACCTTC | CASSHGQKGSFYGGNYGYTF
TRBJ2-5 | TRBD2 | TRBV19 | . | TGTGCCAGTAGCCGAAACTGGGCTAGCGGGGGGCAAGAGACCCAGTACTTC | CASSRNWASGGQETQYF
TRBJ2-2 | TRBD1 | TRBV19 | . | TGTGCCACCAAGACCTGGGACAGGGGCACCGGGGAGCTGTTTTTT | CATKTWDRGTGELFF
TRBJ1-2 | . | TRBV3-1/TRBV3-2 | . | TGTGCCAGCAGCCAAGACTGGGCGTCGGGCTACACCTTC | CASSQDWASGYTF
TRBJ2-7 | TRBD2 | TRBV29-1 | few | TGCAGCGTCGCTAGCGGGAGGAACTACGAGCAGTACTTC | CSVASGRNYEQYF
TRBJ2-1 | TRBD2 | TRBV11-3 | . | TGTGCCAGCAGCTTACTAGCGGGAGGTCTACCGAGCGGAAATGAGCAGTTCTTC | CASSLLAGGLPSGNEQFF
TRBJ1-1 | TRBD1 | TRBV3-1/TRBV3-2 | . | TGTGCCAGCAGCCAAGATTTCTTTATTTTCAGGGGGAAGAACACTGAAGCTTTCTTT | CASSQDFFIFRGKNTEAFF
TRBJ1-4 | TRBD1 | TRBV3-1/TRBV3-2 | few | TGTGCCAGCAGCACCTGGACAGGGGAAAAACTGTTTTTT | CASSTWTGEKLFF
TRBJ1-2 | TRBD1 | TRBV18 | . | TGTGCCAGCTCACCAGGGACAGGGGAAGGCTACACCTTC | CASSPGTGEGYTF
TRBJ1-2 | . | TRBV28 | . | TGTGCCAGCAGCGAAAGTAGGGGCGATGGCGGCTACACCTTC | CASSESRGDGGYTF
TRBJ1-5 | TRBD1 | TRBV23-1 | . | TGCGCCAGCAGTCCCGACAGGGAGAATCAGCCCCAGCATTTT | CASSPDRENQPQHF
TRBJ1-4 | . | TRBV3-1/TRBV3-2 | . | TGTGCCAGCAGCCAAGATAAAGGGGGTGTCGAAAAACTGTTTTTT | CASSQDKGGVEKLFF
TRBJ1-5 | TRBD1 | TRBV19 | . | TGTGCCAGTAGTACACAGGGGGCAGGTCAGCCCCAGCATTTT | CASSTQGAGQPQHF
TRBJ1-1 | . | TRBV7-9 | . | TGTGCCAGCAGCTTAGCCGGGACATTGAACACTGAAGCTTTCTTT | CASSLAGTLNTEAFF
TRBJ1-2 | . | TRBV6-5 | . | TGTGCCAGCAGTTACTCCAGGGGATTCGCCTATGGCTACACCTTC | CASSYSRGFAYGYTF
TRBJ2-1 | TRBD1 | TRBV7-3 | . | TGTGCCAGCAGCCTCCCCGGGACAGGGACTTACAATGAGCAGTTCTTC | CASSLPGTGTYNEQFF
TRBJ1-2 | . | TRBV20-1 | . | TGCAGTGCTGGGGGCCCGTATGGCTACACCTTC | CSAGGPYGYTF
TRBJ2-1 | . | TRBV7-2 | . | TGTGCCAGCAGCTTAGCGCGCGGCAATGAGCAGTTCTTC | CASSLARGNEQFF
TRBJ1-1 | . | TRBV19 | . | TGTGCCAGTAGTTCGCGGGGGGGGACTGGCGGTGAAGCTTTCTTT | CASSSRGGTGGEAFF
TRBJ1-1 | TRBD1 | TRBV5-1 | . | TGCGCCAGCAGGCCACAGGGGCCGGGTACTGAAGCTTTCTTT | CASRPQGPGTEAFF
TRBJ1-1 | TRBD1 | TRBV11-2 | . | TGTGCCAGCAGCTCGGGGGACAGATTTACTGAAGCTTTCTTT | CASSSGDRFTEAFF
TRBJ1-1 | . | TRBV28 | . | TGTGCCAGCAGTGGGCCCAACACTGAAGCTTTCTTT | CASSGPNTEAFF
TRBJ1-2 | . | TRBV28 | few | TGTGCCAGCAGTTTGGCGCAGGCTAACTATGGCTACACCTTC | CASSLAQANYGYTF
TRBJ2-2 | TRBD2 | TRBV19 | . | TGTGCCAGTAGTATAGATCCCGGGGGGGCCACCGGGGAGCTGTTTTTT | CASSIDPGGATGELFF
TRBJ2-7 | TRBD2 | TRBV19 | . | TGTGCCAGTAGTATAGACGGGACTAGCGGCTCCTACGAGCAGTACTTC | CASSIDGTSGSYEQYF
TRBJ1-1 | TRBD1 | TRBV19 | . | TGTGCCAGTAGTATAGGACAGGGGAGCACTGAAGCTTTCTTT | CASSIGQGSTEAFF
TRBJ1-2 | . | TRBV28 | . | TGTGCCGGAAGGAGTAACTATGGCTACACCTTC | CAGRSNYGYTF
TRBJ2-3 | TRBD2 | TRBV6-2/TRBV6-3 | . | TGTGCCAGCAGTTACTCGTTGGGACTAGCGGAAGCCACAGATACGCAGTATTTT | CASSYSLGLAEATDTQYF
TRBJ1-2 | TRBD1 | TRBV3-1/TRBV3-2 | few | TGTGCCAGCAGCCCGACCCAGGGGGGCGGCTATGGCTACACCTTC | CASSPTQGGGYGYTF
TRBJ1-5 | . | TRBV19 | . | TGTGCCAGTAGTATAGCCAGGTATCAGCCCCAGCATTTT | CASSIARYQPQHF
TRBJ1-1 | . | TRBV9 | . | TGTGCCAGCGGGGGGGCCGACACTGAAGCTTTCTTT | CASGGADTEAFF
TRBJ2-7 | TRBD1 | TRBV6-5 | . | TGTGCCAGCGCAACAGGGGGCGCGAGTAGGGAGCAGTACTTC | CASATGGASREQYF
TRBJ2-7 | TRBD1 | TRBV3-1/TRBV3-2 | few | TGTGCCAGCAGCCGACAGGGGGCCTACGAGCAGTACTTC | CASSRQGAYEQYF
TRBJ2-1 | TRBD2 | TRBV30 | . | TGTGCCTGGAATAGGGCTAGCGGGAGCAGATACAATGAGCAGTTCTTC | CAWNRASGSRYNEQFF
TRBJ2-1 | TRBD1 | TRBV5-1 | . | TGCGCCAGCAGCCTCTCGGGACAGTCAAACAATGAGCAGTTCTTC | CASSLSGQSNNEQFF
TRBJ1-6 | . | TRBV19 | . | TGTGCCAGTACCCCTGCCGGGGGGCAAAATTCACCCCTCCACTTT | CASTPAGGQNSPLHF
TRBJ2-2 | TRBD2 | TRBV28 | . | TGTGCCAGCAGTTCGGGACTAGTCGCGGGCGGGGAGCTGTTTTTT | CASSSGLVAGGELFF
TRBJ2-3 | TRBD1 | TRBV7-2 | . | TGTGCCAGCAGCTTAGGGACAGGGCCAGATACGCAGTATTTT | CASSLGTGPDTQYF
TRBJ1-5 | . | TRBV4-2 | . | TGTGCCAGCAGCCAAGGATCCCTAGGTAATAGCAATCAGCCCCAGCATTTT | CASSQGSLGNSNQPQHF
TRBJ2-1 | TRBD2 | TRBV7-3 | . | TGTGCCAGCAGCTTATTTAGAGCGGGAGGCGATGAGCAGTTCTTC | CASSLFRAGGDEQFF
TRBJ2-2 | TRBD1 | TRBV7-6 | . | TGTGCCAGCAGCTTATTACAGGGGCACACCGGGGAGCTGTTTTTT | CASSLLQGHTGELFF
TRBJ1-3 | . | TRBV5-4 | . | TGTGCCAGCAGCTCCCTCTCTGGAAACACCATATATTTT | CASSSLSGNTIYF
TRBJ1-4 | . | TRBV25-1 | . | TGTGCCAGCAGTGAATCTCACGGGATCCTGGGGGAAAAACTGTTTTTT | CASSESHGILGEKLFF
TRBJ2-1 | TRBD2 | TRBV13 | . | TGTGCCAGCAGCTGGACTAGCGGGAGGTTTGATGAGCAGTTCTTC | CASSWTSGRFDEQFF
TRBJ2-3 | . | TRBV5-1 | . | TGCGCCAGCAGCGGGGGACTTTGGACTAGCACAGATACGCAGTATTTT | CASSGGLWTSTDTQYF
TRBJ2-3 | . | TRBV28 | few | TGTGCCAGCACAGGGTTCACAGATACGCAGTATTTT | CASTGFTDTQYF